The 17 T cell receptor beta chains given below trace back to one sample, sequenced in a study of neurological immune-mediated disorders. Time point reported: longitudinal time-point 2. One entry per CDR3 protein results from TCRdb running MiXCR on the 5' RACE reads. The sample has approximately 89,000 distinct CDR3 sequences; approximately 13% are singletons. The sequencing sample was made of PBMCs. These receptors were taken from a female donor with HTLV-1-associated myelopathy (HAM/TSP).

This clonotype was counted at least ten times. The chain recombines TRBV20-1 with TRBJ2-1; 11 positions match TRBD2. The junction had 5 bases not matched to a gene; V was cut back by 1 base and J by 3 bases. CDR3 length equals 16 residues. Germline V gives CDR1 DFQATT, CDR2 SNEGSKA (reference sequence). The CDR3 sequence is CSARVLAGGFYNEQFF. In DNA, the CDR3 is TGCAGTGCTAGAGTTCTAGCGGGGGGCTTCTACAATGAGCAGTTCTTC.

This clonotype has a count of ten or more. The chain is built from TRBV6-5 and TRBJ2-6; D not resolved. The CDR3 contains 16 residues. V lost 7 bases and J 0 bases, leaving 13 bases between the germline ends. Germline V gene data show CDR1 as MNHEY and CDR2 as SVGAGI. The CDR3 is CASTPYIDSGANVLTF. CDR3 DNA: TGTGCCAGCACCCCTTATATAGACTCTGGGGCCAACGTCCTGACTTTC.

This clonotype came up many times. The CDR3 region has the DNA TGCGCCAGCAGCTTGGCCAAGGGGGGTTTCGGCTCTGGGGCCAACGTCCTGACTTTC. The encoded protein is CASSLAKGGFGSGANVLTF. This chain uses TRBV5-1 with TRBJ2-6; tentatively, D is TRBD1 or TRBD2 (6 bases each). The CDR3 loop spans 19 amino acids. With 0 bases removed from V and 0 bases from J, the gap between germline ends came to 16 bases. Germline V gives CDR1 SGHRS, CDR2 YFSETQ.

This clonotype was seen repeatedly, ten times or more. The chain carries TRBV5-1 and TRBJ2-2; no definite D call. The CDR3 covers 14 residues. Germline CDR1 is SGHRS and CDR2 is YFSETQ. The V and J ends lost 4 bases and 0 bases respectively, with 7 bases between them. The CDR3 sequence: CASSAASNTGELFF. DNA for the CDR3: TGCGCCAGCAGCGCGGCCTCGAACACCGGGGAGCTGTTTTTT.

The chain couples TRBV10-3 to TRBJ1-5; D gene uncertain. The CDR3 is 13 residues long. Trimming left V 3 bases short and J 5 bases short, with 8 bases between. CDR1 ENHRY and CDR2 SYGVKD come from the germline V gene. The CDR3 protein is CAISDVRDQPQHF. CDR3 sequence (DNA): TGTGCCATCAGTGATGTAAGGGATCAGCCCCAGCATTTT.

In its sample, this clonotype was seen many times. Mismatch with germline at one junction end may stem from a read error. The rearrangement joins TRBV5-1 to TRBJ2-7; TRBD1 might be the D (6 bases). CDR1 and CDR2 from the germline V gene are SGHRS and YFSETQ. The CDR3 is made up of 16 amino acids. CDR3 sequence: CASNPYHRERPYEQHF. The CDR3 nucleotides are TGCGCCAGCAACCCATACCACAGGGAACGACCCTACGAGCAGCACTTC.

This clonotype was detected many times. The chain combines TRBV5-1 with TRBJ2-7; 12 positions match TRBD1. Germline values: CDR1 SGHRS, CDR2 YFSETQ. Trimming cost V 0 bases and J 5 bases; bases outside gene matches: 3. The CDR3 consists of 15 residues. CDR3 sequence reads: CASSLEGTGGDEQYF. The CDR3 DNA follows: TGCGCCAGCAGCTTGGAAGGGACAGGGGGCGACGAGCAGTACTTC.

This clonotype came up a few times. The chain recombines TRBV5-6 with TRBJ2-7; the D is unclear. Trimming took 0 bases from V and 6 from J, leaving 7 bases between them. The CDR3 length is 12 residues. Germline values: CDR1 SGHDT, CDR2 YYEEEE. The chain's CDR3 is CASSLVASEQYF. The CDR3 nucleotides are TGTGCCAGCAGCTTGGTAGCAAGCGAGCAGTACTTC.

The chain links TRBV5-8 to TRBJ1-1, with 10 bases aligning to TRBD1. CDR3 length: 17 amino acids. The junction had 13 bases not matched to a gene; V was cut back by 3 bases and J by 5 bases. Per germline, CDR1 SGHTS and CDR2 YDEGEE. CDR3 in amino acids: CASSSRDRGFRRTEAFF. The CDR3 region has the DNA TGTGCCAGCAGCTCGCGGGACAGGGGATTCCGCAGGACTGAAGCTTTCTTT.

This clonotype occurred many times. This chain uses TRBV3-1 with TRBJ1-6; D gene uncertain. Germline values: CDR1 LGHDT, CDR2 YNNKEL (reference sequence). The CDR3 is 15 amino acids. The V and J ends lost 0 bases and 7 bases respectively, with 10 bases between them. The CDR3 DNA reads as TGTGCCAGCAGCCAAGATGTCAATCGAAATTCACCCCTCCACTTT. Residues: CASSQDVNRNSPLHF.

This chain joins TRBV7-8 and TRBJ2-3; the match to TRBD2 covers 11 bases. Trimming at V came to 4 bases and at J to 0 bases, leaving 3 bases not matched to a gene. The CDR3 has 16 amino acids. CDR1 and CDR2 from the germline V gene are SGHVS and FQNEAQ. CDR3 in DNA: TGTGCCAGCAGCTCGGGACTAGCGGCTAGCACAGATACGCAGTATTTT. Translated: CASSSGLAASTDTQYF.

At least ten counts were recorded for this clonotype. The rearrangement joins TRBV20-1 to TRBJ1-2; tentatively, D is TRBD1 (5 bases). Germline assignment: CDR1 DFQATT and CDR2 SNEGSKA (reference sequence). The germline V and J ends were trimmed by 3 bases and 6 bases, with 20 bases remaining between them. There are 15 residues in the CDR3. CDR3 amino acids: CSASRGSARADGYTF. CDR3 nucleotide sequence: TGCAGTGCTAGTCGGGGCTCGGCCAGGGCGGATGGCTACACCTTC.

This clonotype occurred many times. This chain connects TRBV5-1 to TRBJ2-5, with 9 bases fitting TRBD2. Germline V gene lookup returns CDR1 SGHRS and CDR2 YFSETQ. The CDR3 extends over 13 amino acids. The V and J ends lost 4 bases and 5 bases, in that order; junction bases with no gene match: 3. The CDR3 sequence: CASSPRGGETQYF. CDR3 sequence (DNA): TGCGCCAGCAGCCCGCGGGGGGGCGAGACCCAGTACTTC.

As concerns this clonotype: A single base separates this from a much larger clone, so it may be a read error. V usage is TRBV11-2 and J usage is TRBJ2-3; no firm D call. Germline V gene lookup returns CDR1 SGHAT and CDR2 FQNNGV. The CDR3 has 13 residues. The CDR3 DNA is TGTGCCAGCAGCTTAGATCGCACAGATACGCATTATTTT. This gives the protein CASSLDRTDTHYF.

Many counts were recorded for this clonotype. The chain couples TRBV10-1 to TRBJ2-4; D not certain. V shed 3 bases and J shed 3 bases, with 6 bases lying between them. Germline V gene data show CDR1 as WNHNN and CDR2 as SYGVQD (reference sequence). This CDR3 has 13 residues. DNA of the CDR3: TGCGCCAGCAGTGACAGAAACAAAAACATTCAGTACTTC. Amino acids: CASSDRNKNIQYF.

The chain joins TRBV4-1 to TRBJ2-3; D remains ambiguous. The germline V and J ends were trimmed by 7 bases and 4 bases, with 12 bases remaining between them. The CDR3 sequence is 13 residues long. Germline V gives CDR1 MGHRA, CDR2 YSYEKL. CDR3 protein: CASIHEGADTQYF. CDR3 nucleotides: TGCGCCAGCATCCATGAAGGTGCAGATACGCAGTATTTT.

This clonotype was found many times. CDR3 DNA sequence: TGCGCCAGCAGCCGCCTAGAGGACAGTTCTAGCACAGATACGCAGTATTTT. This translates into CASSRLEDSSSTDTQYF. V is TRBV5-1 and J is TRBJ2-3; possible D gene TRBD1, 6 bases. This CDR3 comprises 17 residues. Trimming left V 4 bases short and J 0 bases short, with 18 bases between. Germline-derived CDR1 and CDR2 are SGHRS and YFSETQ.